This T cell receptor beta chain was identified in a study of PD-1 blockade in classical Hodgkin lymphoma. Regarding the study as a whole: Patients who responded completely had about the same baseline diversity as newly diagnosed patients. Patients who began taking nivolumab under 1 year after ASCT were left out.

This table comes from immunoSEQ multiplex PCR, and its TCRdb copy is limited to in-frame clones, with some not included. The table lists about 93,000 clones, 75% to 85% of them singletons. All patients relapsed after autologous stem cell transplantation, and brentuximab vedotin exposure varied. The germline gives CDR1 LGHNA, CDR2 YSLEER. The CDR3 loop spans 14 amino acids. Trimming shortened V by 0 bases and J by 0 bases, and 6 bases separated the two germline ends. Concerning this clone: Antigen: not known. Other DNA sequences within the sample encode an identical CDR3.

The gene calls are TRBV4-3 and TRBJ2-7; no reliable D call. The sequenced sample was peripheral blood mononuclear cells (PBMCs), obtained before the second cycle of nivolumab. This TCR derives from a human donor with classical Hodgkin lymphoma. The CDR3 loop is CASSQDRNSYEQYF. CDR3 nucleotide sequence: TGCGCCAGCAGCCAAGACAGGAACTCCTACGAGCAGTACTTC.